This is a list of T cell receptor beta chains from one sample in a study of T-cell reconstitution after alpha-beta-depleted transplantation in children. TCRdb ran MiXCR on the PCR reads and lists one entry per CDR3 protein. The sample includes 800,000 to 1,000,000 distinct CDR3 sequences, under 30% of them seen just once. Specimen: PBMCs, mostly from graft donor cells, collected 360 days after TCRalphabeta/CD19-depleted stem cell transplant. These receptor sequences come from a boy in the first two years of life who had a stem cell transplant for SCID, so the T cells may come from the graft donor. The CDR3 runs from the conserved cysteine through the conserved F or W.

cdr3_aa: CASRGGRETGELFF; v_call: TRBV4-2; j_call: TRBJ2-2
cdr3_aa: CASSSPTDRATEAFF; v_call: TRBV28; j_call: TRBJ1-1
cdr3_aa: CSARARLGAETQYF; v_call: TRBV20-1; j_call: TRBJ2-5
cdr3_aa: CASNLEGPYNEQFF; v_call: TRBV5-1; j_call: TRBJ2-1
cdr3_aa: CSARVGQGAGTQYF; v_call: TRBV20-1; j_call: TRBJ2-5
cdr3_aa: CASSERDRVYNEQFF; v_call: TRBV25-1; j_call: TRBJ2-1
cdr3_aa: CASRGTGRGEQFF; v_call: TRBV27; j_call: TRBJ2-1
cdr3_aa: CASNRAGREIGNTIYF; v_call: TRBV28; j_call: TRBJ1-3
cdr3_aa: CASRQGAAAKNIQYF; v_call: TRBV12-3/TRBV12-4; j_call: TRBJ2-4
cdr3_aa: CASSQGQTGYNEQFF; v_call: TRBV7-9; j_call: TRBJ2-1
cdr3_aa: CASSQDPRASPLMKDTEAFF; v_call: TRBV4-2; j_call: TRBJ1-1
cdr3_aa: CASSRGTSGGENIQYF; v_call: TRBV6-1; j_call: TRBJ2-4
cdr3_aa: CASSQNAGGPKTQYF; v_call: TRBV4-1; j_call: TRBJ2-5
cdr3_aa: CASSLGLNDNEQFF; v_call: TRBV5-6; j_call: TRBJ2-1
cdr3_aa: CASSLGQYQETQYF; v_call: TRBV6-5; j_call: TRBJ2-5
cdr3_aa: CASSLGPIGDTEAFF; v_call: TRBV5-1; j_call: TRBJ1-1
cdr3_aa: CASSPTSGSWSSYNEQFF; v_call: TRBV11-2; j_call: TRBJ2-1
cdr3_aa: CASSFGGVYVNEQFF; v_call: TRBV5-1; j_call: TRBJ2-1
cdr3_aa: CASSSPARTGTYGYTF; v_call: TRBV7-8; j_call: TRBJ1-2
cdr3_aa: CSARDRHLNQPQHF; v_call: TRBV20-1; j_call: TRBJ1-5
cdr3_aa: CSARTSGGREQFF; v_call: TRBV20-1; j_call: TRBJ2-1
cdr3_aa: CASSLAVLPREETQYF; v_call: TRBV5-1; j_call: TRBJ2-5
cdr3_aa: CASSEGLAGSAPGELFF; v_call: TRBV2; j_call: TRBJ2-2
cdr3_aa: CATSDLGSQYF; v_call: TRBV24-1; j_call: TRBJ2-3
cdr3_aa: CASSLHEGTNSNQPQHF; v_call: TRBV12-3/TRBV12-4; j_call: TRBJ1-5
cdr3_aa: CASSKNKGTAGGYTF; v_call: TRBV21-1; j_call: TRBJ1-2
cdr3_aa: CSSTTGTGHYEQFF; v_call: TRBV29-1; j_call: TRBJ2-1
cdr3_aa: CASSLVGSGINEQFF; v_call: TRBV11-1; j_call: TRBJ2-1
cdr3_aa: CASSLLWGIPTDTQYF; v_call: TRBV7-8; j_call: TRBJ2-3
cdr3_aa: CASKGPDRALNQPQHF; v_call: TRBV6-2/TRBV6-3; j_call: TRBJ1-5
cdr3_aa: CASSLTLTSGITDTQYF; v_call: TRBV5-1; j_call: TRBJ2-3
cdr3_aa: CATSRLSAGYNEQFF; v_call: TRBV15; j_call: TRBJ2-1
cdr3_aa: CASSQKAPRDLGYTF; v_call: TRBV7-9; j_call: TRBJ1-2
cdr3_aa: CASSPDGGVRPQHF; v_call: TRBV18; j_call: TRBJ1-5
cdr3_aa: CASSLGPPGTYNEQFF; v_call: TRBV7-3; j_call: TRBJ2-1
cdr3_aa: CASSPLGLAGETQYF; v_call: TRBV14; j_call: TRBJ2-5
cdr3_aa: CASSLLLISRSGANVLTF; v_call: TRBV5-6; j_call: TRBJ2-6
cdr3_aa: CATSRLLGGIGGYTF; v_call: TRBV15; j_call: TRBJ1-2
cdr3_aa: CASSWGPVYEQYF; v_call: TRBV12-3/TRBV12-4; j_call: TRBJ2-7
cdr3_aa: CAWSVSSNQPQHF; v_call: TRBV30; j_call: TRBJ1-5
cdr3_aa: CASRGRGPSSYNEQFF; v_call: TRBV12-3/TRBV12-4; j_call: TRBJ2-1
cdr3_aa: CASRRPTSGGAGNEQFF; v_call: TRBV6-1; j_call: TRBJ2-1
cdr3_aa: CASSRNNGGTGELFF; v_call: TRBV12-3/TRBV12-4; j_call: TRBJ2-2
cdr3_aa: CASSQGLFQETQYF; v_call: TRBV4-2; j_call: TRBJ2-5
cdr3_aa: CSVQWDRDNNEQFF; v_call: TRBV29-1; j_call: TRBJ2-1
cdr3_aa: CASSQDGLAESTDTQYF; v_call: TRBV3-1; j_call: TRBJ2-3
cdr3_aa: CASSLSLQGASFEQYF; v_call: TRBV5-5; j_call: TRBJ2-7
cdr3_aa: CASTSGRDRGFEQYF; v_call: TRBV12-3/TRBV12-4; j_call: TRBJ2-7
cdr3_aa: CASSQDRRQGYTF; v_call: TRBV4-3; j_call: TRBJ1-2
cdr3_aa: CASSFGEIYNEQFF; v_call: TRBV5-1; j_call: TRBJ2-1